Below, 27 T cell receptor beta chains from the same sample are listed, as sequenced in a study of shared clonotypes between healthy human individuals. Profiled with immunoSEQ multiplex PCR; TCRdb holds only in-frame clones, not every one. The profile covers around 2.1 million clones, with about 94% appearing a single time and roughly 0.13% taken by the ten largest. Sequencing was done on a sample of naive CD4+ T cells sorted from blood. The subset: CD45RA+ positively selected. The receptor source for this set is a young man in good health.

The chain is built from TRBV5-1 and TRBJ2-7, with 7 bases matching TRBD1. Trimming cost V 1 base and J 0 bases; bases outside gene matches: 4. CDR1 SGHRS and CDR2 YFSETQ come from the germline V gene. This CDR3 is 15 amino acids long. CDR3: CASSLMGDSSYEQYF. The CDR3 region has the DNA TGCGCCAGCAGCTTGATGGGGGACAGCTCCTACGAGCAGTACTTC.

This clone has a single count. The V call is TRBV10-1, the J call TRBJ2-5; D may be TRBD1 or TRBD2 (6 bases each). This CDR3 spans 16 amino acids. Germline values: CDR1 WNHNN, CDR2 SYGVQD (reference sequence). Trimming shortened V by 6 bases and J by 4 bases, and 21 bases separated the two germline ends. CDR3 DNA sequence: TGCGCCAGCAGCGGGGGCCTTCTGGGGATGGGAGAGACCCAGTACTTC. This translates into CASSGGLLGMGETQYF.

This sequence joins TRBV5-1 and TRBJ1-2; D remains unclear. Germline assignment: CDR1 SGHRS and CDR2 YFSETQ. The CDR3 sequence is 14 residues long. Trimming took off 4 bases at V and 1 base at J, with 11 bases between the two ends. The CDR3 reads CASSPSSVNYGYTF. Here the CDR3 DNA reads TGCGCCAGCAGCCCCTCGTCAGTTAACTATGGCTACACCTTC. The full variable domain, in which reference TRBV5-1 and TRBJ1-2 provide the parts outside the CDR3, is KAGVTQTPRYLIKTRGQQVTLSCSPISGHRSVSWYQQTPGQGLQFLFEYFSETQRNKGNFPGRFSGRQFSNSRSEMNVSTLELGDSALYLCASSPSSVNYGYTFGSGTRLTVV.

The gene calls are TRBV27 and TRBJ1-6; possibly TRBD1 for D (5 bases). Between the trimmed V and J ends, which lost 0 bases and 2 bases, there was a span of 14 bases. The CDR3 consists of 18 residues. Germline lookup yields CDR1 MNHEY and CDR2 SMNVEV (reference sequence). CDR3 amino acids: CASSLSHRHGAYNSPLHF. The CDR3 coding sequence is TGTGCCAGCAGTTTATCGCACAGGCATGGGGCCTATAATTCACCCCTCCACTTT.

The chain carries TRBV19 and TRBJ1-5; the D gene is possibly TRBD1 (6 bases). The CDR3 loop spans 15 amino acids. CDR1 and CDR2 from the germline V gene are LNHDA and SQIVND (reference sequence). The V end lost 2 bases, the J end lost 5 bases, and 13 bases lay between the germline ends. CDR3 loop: CASSIIVGGYQPQHF. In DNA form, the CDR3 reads TGTGCCAGTAGTATAATCGTAGGGGGGTATCAGCCCCAGCATTTT.

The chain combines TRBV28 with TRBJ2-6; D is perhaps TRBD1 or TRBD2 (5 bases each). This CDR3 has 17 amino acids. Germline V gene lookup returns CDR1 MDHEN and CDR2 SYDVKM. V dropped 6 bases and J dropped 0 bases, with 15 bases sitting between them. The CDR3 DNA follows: TGTGCCAGCAGCACCGGGACGCACAGCTCTGGGGCCAACGTCCTGACTTTC. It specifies CASSTGTHSSGANVLTF.

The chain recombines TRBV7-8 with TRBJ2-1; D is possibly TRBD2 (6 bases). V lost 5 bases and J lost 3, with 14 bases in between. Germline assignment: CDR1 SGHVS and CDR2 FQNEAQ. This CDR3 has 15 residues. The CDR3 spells CASSHPRGLYNEQFF. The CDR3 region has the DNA TGTGCCAGCAGCCACCCACGGGGACTCTACAATGAGCAGTTCTTC.

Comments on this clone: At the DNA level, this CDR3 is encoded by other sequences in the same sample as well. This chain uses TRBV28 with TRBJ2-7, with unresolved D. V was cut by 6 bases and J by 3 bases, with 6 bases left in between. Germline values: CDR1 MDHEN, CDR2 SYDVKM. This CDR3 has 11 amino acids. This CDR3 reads CASSNSYEQYF. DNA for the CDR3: TGTGCCAGCAGCAACAGCTACGAGCAGTACTTC.

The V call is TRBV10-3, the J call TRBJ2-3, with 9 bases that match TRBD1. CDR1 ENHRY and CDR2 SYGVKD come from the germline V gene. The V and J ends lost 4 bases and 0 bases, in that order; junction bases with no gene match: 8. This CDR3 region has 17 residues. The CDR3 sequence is CAISGGTGRLSTDTQYF. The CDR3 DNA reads TGTGCCATCAGTGGGGGGACAGGGAGGCTTAGCACAGATACGCAGTATTTT.

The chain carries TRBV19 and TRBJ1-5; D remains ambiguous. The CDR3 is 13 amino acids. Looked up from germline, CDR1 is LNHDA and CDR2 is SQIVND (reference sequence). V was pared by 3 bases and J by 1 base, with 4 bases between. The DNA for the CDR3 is TGTGCCAGTAGTATGATCAGCAATCAGCCCCAGCATTTT. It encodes CASSMISNQPQHF.

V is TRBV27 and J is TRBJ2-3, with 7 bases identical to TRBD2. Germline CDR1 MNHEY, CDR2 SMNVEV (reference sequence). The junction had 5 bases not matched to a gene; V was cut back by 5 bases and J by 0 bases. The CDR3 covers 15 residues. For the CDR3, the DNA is TGTGCCAGCAGTAGCGGGGTTAGAAGCACAGATACGCAGTATTTT. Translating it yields CASSSGVRSTDTQYF.

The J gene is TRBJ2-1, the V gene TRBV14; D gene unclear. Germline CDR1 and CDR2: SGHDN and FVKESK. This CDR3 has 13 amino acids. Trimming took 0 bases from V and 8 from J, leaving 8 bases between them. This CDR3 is CASSQDGPDEQFF. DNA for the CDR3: TGTGCCAGCAGCCAAGATGGGCCGGATGAGCAGTTCTTC.

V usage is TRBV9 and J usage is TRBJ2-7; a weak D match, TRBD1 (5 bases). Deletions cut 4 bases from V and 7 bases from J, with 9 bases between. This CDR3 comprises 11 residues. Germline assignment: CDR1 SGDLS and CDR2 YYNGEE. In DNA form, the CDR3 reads TGTGCCAGCAGCCAGGGTTGGGAGCAGTACTTC. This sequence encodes CASSQGWEQYF.

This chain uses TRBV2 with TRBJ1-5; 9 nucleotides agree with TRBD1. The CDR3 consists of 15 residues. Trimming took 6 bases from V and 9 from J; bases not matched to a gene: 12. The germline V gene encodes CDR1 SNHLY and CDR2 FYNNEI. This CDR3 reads CASSENTGGRRPQHF. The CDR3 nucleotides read TGTGCCAGCAGCGAGAATACAGGGGGCAGGCGGCCCCAGCATTTT.

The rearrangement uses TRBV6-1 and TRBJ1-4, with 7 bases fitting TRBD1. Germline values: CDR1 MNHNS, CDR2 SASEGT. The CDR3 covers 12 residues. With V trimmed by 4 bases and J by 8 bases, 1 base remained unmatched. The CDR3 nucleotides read TGTGCCAGCAGTGCACAGGGGGAAAAACTGTTTTTT. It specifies CASSAQGEKLFF.

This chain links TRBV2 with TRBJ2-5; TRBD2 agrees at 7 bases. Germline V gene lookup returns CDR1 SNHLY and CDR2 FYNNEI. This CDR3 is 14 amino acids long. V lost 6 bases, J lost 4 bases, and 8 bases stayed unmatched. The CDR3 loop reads CASRSQGGAETQYF. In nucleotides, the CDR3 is TGTGCCAGCAGGTCCCAGGGAGGGGCAGAGACCCAGTACTTC. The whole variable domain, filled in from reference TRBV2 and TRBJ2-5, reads EPEVTQTPSHQVTQMGQEVILRCVPISNHLYFYWYRQILGQKVEFLVSFYNNEISEKSEIFDDQFSVERPDGSNFTLKIRSTKLEDSAMYFCASRSQGGAETQYFGPGTRLLVL.

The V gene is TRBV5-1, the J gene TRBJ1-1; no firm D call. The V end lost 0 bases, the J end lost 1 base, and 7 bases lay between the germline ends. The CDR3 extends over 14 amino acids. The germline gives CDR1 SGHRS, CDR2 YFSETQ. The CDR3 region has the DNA TGCGCCAGCAGCTTGGGGTTCCCGAACACTGAAGCTTTCTTT. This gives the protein CASSLGFPNTEAFF.

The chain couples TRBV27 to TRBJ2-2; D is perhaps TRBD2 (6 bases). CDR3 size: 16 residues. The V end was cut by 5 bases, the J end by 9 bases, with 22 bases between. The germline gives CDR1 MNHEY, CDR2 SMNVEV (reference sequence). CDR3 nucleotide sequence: TGTGCCAGCAGTCCAGGGTCCCGGGAGCCCGGCCGGGAGCTGTTTTTT. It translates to CASSPGSREPGRELFF.

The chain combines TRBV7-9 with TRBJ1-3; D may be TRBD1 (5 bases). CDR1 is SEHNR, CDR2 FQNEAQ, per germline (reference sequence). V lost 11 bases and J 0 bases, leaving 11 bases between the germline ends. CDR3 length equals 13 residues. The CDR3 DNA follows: TGTGCCTGCGGGAGGGGCTCTGGAAACACCATATATTTT. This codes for CACGRGSGNTIYF.

This CDR3 reads CASSRREFSYEQYF. The DNA for the CDR3 is TGTGCCAGCAGCAGGCGGGAGTTCTCCTACGAGCAGTACTTC. V usage is TRBV11-2 and J usage is TRBJ2-5; 7 nucleotides agree with TRBD2. The J call may not be correct, given that the DNA end is closer to TRBJ2-7. Germline V gene data show CDR1 as SGHAT and CDR2 as FQNNGV. The CDR3 loop spans 14 amino acids.

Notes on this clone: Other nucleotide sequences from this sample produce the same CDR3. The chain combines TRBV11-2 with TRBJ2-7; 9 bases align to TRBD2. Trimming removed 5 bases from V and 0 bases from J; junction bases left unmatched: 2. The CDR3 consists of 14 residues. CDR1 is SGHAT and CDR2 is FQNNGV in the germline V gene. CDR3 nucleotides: TGTGCCAGCAGCCTGGGACTAGCCTCCTACGAGCAGTACTTC. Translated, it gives CASSLGLASYEQYF. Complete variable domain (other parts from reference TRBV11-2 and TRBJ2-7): EAGVAQSPRYKIIEKRQSVAFWCNPISGHATLYWYQQILGQGPKLLIQFQNNGVVDDSQLPKDRFSAERLKGVDSTLKIQPAKLEDSAVYLCASSLGLASYEQYFGPGTRLTVT.

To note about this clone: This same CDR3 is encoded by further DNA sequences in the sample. CDR3 protein: CASSPVASQETQYF. The CDR3 coding sequence is TGTGCCAGCTCACCAGTCGCCTCCCAAGAGACCCAGTACTTC. The chain recombines TRBV18 with TRBJ2-5; the D is unclear. Germline V lookup: CDR1 KGHSH, CDR2 LQKENI. The CDR3 totals 14 residues. V lost 2 bases, J lost 1 base, and 8 bases lay in between.

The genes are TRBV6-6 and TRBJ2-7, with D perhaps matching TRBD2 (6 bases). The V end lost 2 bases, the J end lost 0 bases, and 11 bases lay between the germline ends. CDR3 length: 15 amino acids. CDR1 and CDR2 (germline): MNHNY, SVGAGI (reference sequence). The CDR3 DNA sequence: TGTGCCAGCAGTTACGCTAGCGACATCTCCTACGAGCAGTACTTC. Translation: CASSYASDISYEQYF.

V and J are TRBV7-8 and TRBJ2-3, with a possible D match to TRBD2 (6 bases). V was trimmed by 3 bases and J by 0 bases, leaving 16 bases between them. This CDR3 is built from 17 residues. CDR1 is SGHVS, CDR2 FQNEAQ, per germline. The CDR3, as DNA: TGTGCCAGCAGCTTGGGGACTCCGAGATCTAGCACAGATACGCAGTATTTT. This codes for CASSLGTPRSSTDTQYF.

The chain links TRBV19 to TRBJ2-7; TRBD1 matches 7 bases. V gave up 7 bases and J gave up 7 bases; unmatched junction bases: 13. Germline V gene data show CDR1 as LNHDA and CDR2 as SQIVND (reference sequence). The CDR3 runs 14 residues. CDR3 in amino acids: CASKRSTGTSEQYF. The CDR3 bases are TGTGCCAGTAAAAGGTCGACAGGGACGTCGGAGCAGTACTTC.

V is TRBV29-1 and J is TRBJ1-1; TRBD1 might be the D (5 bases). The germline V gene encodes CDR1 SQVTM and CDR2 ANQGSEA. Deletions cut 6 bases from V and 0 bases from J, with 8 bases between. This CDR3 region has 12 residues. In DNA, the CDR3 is TGCAGCGTCAAGACAGTGAACACTGAAGCTTTCTTT. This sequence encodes CSVKTVNTEAFF.

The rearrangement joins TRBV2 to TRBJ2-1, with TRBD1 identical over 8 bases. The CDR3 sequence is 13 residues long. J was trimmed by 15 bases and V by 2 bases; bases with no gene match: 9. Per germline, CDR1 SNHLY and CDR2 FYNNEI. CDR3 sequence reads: CASSEQGAAWRFF. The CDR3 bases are TGTGCCAGCAGTGAACAGGGGGCAGCTTGGCGGTTCTTC.